What follows are 14 T cell receptor beta chains derived from one specimen sequenced in a study of Ad26.COV2.S vaccination and SARS-CoV-2 variants. Here immunoSEQ multiplex PCR was the method, and the copy in TCRdb shows in-frame clones only, minus some. The sample has under 550,000 clones, over 75% seen once. The sample's treatment: some 20 received Ad26.COV2.S at low or high dose, single or two shots; 5 received placebo; per-sample allocation not given. Collection of samples fell on day 63 after the first vaccine or placebo injection. The sequenced sample was peripheral blood, obtained in a trial of Ad26.COV2.S vaccine versus placebo. These receptor sequences come from a person between 18 and 65 years old who received the Ad26.COV2.S COVID-19 vaccine or a placebo.

The V call is TRBV7-9, the J call TRBJ1-3, with a weak D call TRBD1 (6 bases). The CDR3 has 15 amino acids. The V gene lost 5 bases and the J gene lost 4 bases, with 15 bases spanning the gap. Per the germline V gene, CDR1 is SEHNR and CDR2 is FQNEAQ (reference sequence). CDR3 DNA sequence: TGTGCCAGCAGCCGTGATAGGGGGAAAGGAAACACCATATATTTT. Its protein product is CASSRDRGKGNTIYF.

The chain recombines TRBV19 with TRBJ1-1, with unresolved D. The CDR3 loop spans 12 amino acids. The V and J ends lost 1 base and 5 bases respectively, with 5 bases between them. The germline V gene encodes CDR1 LNHDA and CDR2 SQIVND (reference sequence). This CDR3 reads CASSIGETEAFF. CDR3 coding DNA: TGTGCCAGTAGTATAGGAGAAACTGAAGCTTTCTTT.

The chain employs TRBV7-2 and TRBJ2-1; 7 nucleotides agree with TRBD2. This CDR3 contains 15 residues. Trimming at V came to 0 bases and at J to 3 bases, leaving 2 bases not matched to a gene. Germline lookup yields CDR1 SGHTA and CDR2 FQGNSA. The CDR3 region has the DNA TGTGCCAGCAGCTTAGCGCGGACTAGCTACAATGAGCAGTTCTTC. It translates to CASSLARTSYNEQFF.

The chain recombines TRBV19 with TRBJ2-1; D is possibly TRBD1 (6 bases). Germline V gene data show CDR1 as LNHDA and CDR2 as SQIVND (reference sequence). This CDR3 has 15 residues. Between the trimmed V and J ends, which lost 6 bases and 7 bases, there was a span of 19 bases. This CDR3 reads CASSLKQGFWNEQFF. In nucleotides, the CDR3 is TGTGCCAGTAGCCTGAAACAGGGATTCTGGAATGAGCAGTTCTTC.

This chain links TRBV12-3 or TRBV12-4 with TRBJ2-3; D remains ambiguous. Between the trimmed V and J ends, which lost 5 bases and 4 bases, there was a span of 7 bases. CDR3 length: 12 amino acids. CDR3 bases: TGTGCCAGCAGTCGGACGGCAGATACGCAGTATTTT. It yields the protein CASSRTADTQYF.

V is TRBV7-8 and J is TRBJ1-5; no definite D call. V was shortened by 4 bases and J by 0 bases, with 10 bases between the two germline ends. The length of the CDR3 is 15 residues. Germline CDR1 reads SGHVS; CDR2 reads FQNEAQ. This CDR3 is CASSSRRYSNQPQHF. The DNA of the CDR3 is TGTGCCAGCAGCTCAAGACGGTATAGCAATCAGCCCCAGCATTTT.

J is TRBJ1-2 and V is TRBV4-2; D uncertain. The CDR3 is 15 residues long. Germline V gene sequence: CDR1 LGHNA, CDR2 YNFKEQ. V dropped 4 bases and J dropped 4 bases, with 16 bases sitting between them. This CDR3 is CASSPRASEGYGYTF. The CDR3 DNA reads as TGTGCCAGCAGCCCACGGGCCTCGGAAGGCTATGGCTACACCTTC.

V and J are TRBV3-1 (or the pseudogene TRBV3-2) and TRBJ2-2, with D perhaps TRBD2 (7 bases). The germline gives CDR1 LGHDT, CDR2 YNNKEL (reference sequence). Trimming removed 3 bases at V and 6 bases at J, with 14 bases between. This CDR3 has 15 amino acids. The CDR3 spells CASSQSGGPPGELFF. The CDR3 DNA is TGTGCCAGCAGCCAGTCGGGGGGCCCGCCCGGGGAGCTGTTTTTT.

The chain combines TRBV7-9 with TRBJ2-1; TRBD2 agrees at 11 bases. The CDR3 consists of 17 residues. Trimming removed 1 base from V and 7 bases from J; junction bases left unmatched: 9. Per the germline V gene, CDR1 is SEHNR and CDR2 is FQNEAQ (reference sequence). The CDR3 bases are TGTGCCAGCAGCTTAGGAGGACTAGCGGGCTCGAGTAATGAGCAGTTCTTC. It yields the protein CASSLGGLAGSSNEQFF.

The genes are TRBV4-2 and TRBJ1-6; no clear D. The germline gives CDR1 LGHNA, CDR2 YNFKEQ. The CDR3 runs to 16 residues. Trimming pared 0 bases from V and 9 bases from J, leaving 15 bases between. The CDR3 region has the DNA TGTGCCAGCAGCCAAGAGCTCACACAACGCATTTCACCCCTCCACTTT. This gives the protein CASSQELTQRISPLHF.

The V and J genes are TRBV2 and TRBJ2-1; D unclear. Trimming took 4 bases from V and 0 from J, leaving 7 bases between them. Germline CDR1 is SNHLY and CDR2 is FYNNEI. The length of the CDR3 is 14 residues. This CDR3 is CASSGVSSYNEQFF. CDR3 coding DNA: TGTGCCAGCAGTGGTGTGAGCTCCTACAATGAGCAGTTCTTC. Variable domain in full (rest from reference TRBV2 and TRBJ2-1): EPEVTQTPSHQVTQMGQEVILRCVPISNHLYFYWYRQILGQKVEFLVSFYNNEISEKSEIFDDQFSVERPDGSNFTLKIRSTKLEDSAMYFCASSGVSSYNEQFFGPGTRLTVL.

This rearrangement joins TRBV27 to TRBJ1-3; 11 positions match TRBD1. Germline assignment: CDR1 MNHEY and CDR2 SMNVEV (reference sequence). The CDR3 loop spans 16 amino acids. V lost 6 bases and J lost 3; bases outside the gene matches: 7. The CDR3 reads CASRGTGGLFGNTIYF. DNA for the CDR3: TGTGCCAGCAGGGGGACAGGGGGTTTATTTGGAAACACCATATATTTT.

The rearrangement links TRBV5-1 to TRBJ2-1; 9 nucleotides line up with TRBD2. V shed 3 bases and J 5 bases; nucleotides not matched to a gene: 6. CDR3 length: 15 residues. The germline CDR1 and CDR2 sequences are SGHRS and YFSETQ. CDR3 residues: CASSYSGGRHNEQFF. The CDR3, as DNA: TGCGCCAGCAGCTATAGCGGGGGCCGGCACAATGAGCAGTTCTTC.

V and J are TRBV5-1 and TRBJ2-1, with 7 bases that match TRBD2. V was pared by 0 bases and J by 8 bases, with 11 bases of the junction left unmatched. The CDR3 totals 16 residues. Germline V gene lookup returns CDR1 SGHRS and CDR2 YFSETQ. For the CDR3, the DNA is TGCGCCAGCAGCTTGGGACTAGCCCTTTCTTACGATGAGCAGTTCTTC. It is translated as CASSLGLALSYDEQFF.